This is a list of T cell receptor beta chains from one sample in a study of spatial heterogeneity in lung cancer. A single record per CDR3 protein comes from TCRdb applying MiXCR to the 5' RACE reads. Of about 100,000 distinct CDR3 sequences listed, 4% to 4.5% are singletons. The sample consisted of lung tumor tissue, taken at surgery. Receptors were obtained from a male donor with early-stage non-small cell lung cancer. Both conserved end residues are part of each CDR3. D genes are given only for firm matches. Clone sizes are given selectively: once, few, many, or a class where the clone is expanded.

V gene	D gene	clone size	J gene	CDR3 protein	CDR3 DNA
TRBV27	NA	medium-sized	TRBJ1-1	CASSSFANTEAFF	TGTGCCAGCAGTTCCTTCGCGAACACTGAAGCTTTCTTT
TRBV5-1	NA	few	TRBJ1-1	CASSGGTATEAFF	TGCGCCAGCAGTGGGGGGACGGCCACTGAAGCTTTCTTT
TRBV12-3/TRBV12-4	NA	many	TRBJ2-2	CASSLARLPGELFF	TGTGCCAGCAGTTTAGCCCGGCTACCCGGGGAGCTGTTTTTT
TRBV6-6	TRBD1	many	TRBJ2-7	CASRGDRSSYEQYF	TGTGCCAGCAGGGGGGACAGGAGCTCCTACGAGCAGTACTTC
TRBV5-6	TRBD1	few	TRBJ2-5	CASSFQGAQETQYF	TGTGCCAGCAGCTTTCAGGGGGCCCAAGAGACCCAGTACTTC
TRBV19	TRBD1	few	TRBJ1-5	CASSIVTGDSNQPQNF	TGTGCCAGTAGTATAGTGACAGGGGATAGCAATCAGCCCCAGAATTTT
TRBV27	NA	many	TRBJ1-1	CASSLRRNTEAFF	TGTGCCAGCAGTTTAAGGAGGAACACTGAAGCTTTCTTT
TRBV6-5	NA	many	TRBJ1-5	CASSYYEGPQHF	TGTGCCAGCAGTTACTACGAGGGACCCCAGCATTTT
TRBV28	TRBD1	many	TRBJ2-7	CASSDTGGYSREQYF	TGTGCCAGCAGTGATACAGGGGGCTACTCTCGCGAGCAGTACTTC
TRBV5-1	TRBD1	NA	TRBJ1-1	CASRPPFTGASTEAFF	TGCGCCAGCAGACCTCCCTTTACAGGGGCCTCCACTGAAGCTTTCTTT
TRBV19	NA	NA	TRBJ2-3	CASSIRDVEDTQYF	TGTGCCAGTAGTATAAGGGACGTGGAAGATACGCAGTATTTT
TRBV29-1	TRBD1	many	TRBJ1-2	CSVGEGALDGYTF	TGCAGCGTTGGTGAGGGGGCCCTTGATGGCTACACCTTC
TRBV28	NA	many	TRBJ1-5	CASSPSGPRQPQHF	TGTGCCAGCAGTCCCTCGGGCCCTAGACAGCCCCAGCATTTT
TRBV24-1	TRBD1	many	TRBJ2-2	CATSDTPDRGTGELFF	TGTGCCACCAGTGATACACCGGACAGGGGCACCGGGGAGCTGTTTTTT
TRBV27	NA	many	TRBJ2-7	CASMGSPYEQYF	TGTGCCAGCATGGGGAGCCCCTACGAGCAGTACTTC
TRBV6-1	NA	NA	TRBJ2-3	CASSGSIAAISTDTQYF	TGTGCCAGCAGCGGATCAATAGCGGCAATTAGCACAGATACGCAGTATTTT
TRBV5-5	NA	NA	TRBJ1-2	CASSLIWDTNYGYTF	TGTGCCAGCAGCTTGATTTGGGATACTAACTATGGCTACACCTTC